This T cell receptor (beta chain) emerged from a study of cytomegalovirus exposure and HLA in healthy donors. General study points: In an earlier analysis, productive rearrangement rates for most beta V segments clustered near 87% or 30%.

A note on this clone: Its specificity is not known.

In the PCR, 60 Vbeta and 13 Jbeta primers were used. Produced via immunoSEQ multiplex PCR; TCRdb's table is partial and in-frame only. The sample includes over 75,000 clones, 60% to 65% of them seen just once. The CDR3 covers 13 residues. J lost 6 bases, V lost 7 bases, and 9 bases had no gene match. Germline CDR1 reads SGDLS; CDR2 reads YYNGEE. Unrecorded for this donor was the CMV serostatus. The clonotype was recovered from a human donor in good health. The sequencing input was PBMCs. The V and J genes are TRBV9 and TRBJ2-7; 8 bases are a match to TRBD2. As DNA, the CDR3 is TGTGCCAGCTCCCCCGGGGGGGCTCTCGAGCAGTACTTC. This codes for CASSPGGALEQYF.